This passage covers 25 T cell receptor beta chains from one sample sequenced in a study of cytotoxic CD8 clonotypes in ibrutinib-treated CLL. Assay used: immunoSEQ multiplex PCR; TCRdb lists only in-frame clones, some missing. The data contain about 160,000 clones, roughly 86% of them seen just once; the ten biggest clones take up roughly 2%. The source material was PBMCs, sampled after 12 months of ibrutinib treatment. The receptors stem from a human donor with chronic lymphocytic leukemia.

The V call is TRBV7-2, the J call TRBJ1-6; the match to TRBD1 covers 8 bases. The CDR3 covers 13 residues. Germline V gene data show CDR1 as SGHTA and CDR2 as FQGNSA. V trimming: 4 bases; J trimming: 10 bases; junction bases outside the gene matches: 3. CDR3 residues: CASSSGQVSPLHF. The CDR3 DNA is TGTGCCAGCAGCTCGGGACAGGTGTCACCCCTCCACTTT.

The CDR3, as DNA: TGTGCCAGCAGCGTAGAGTGGACCGGGGAGCTGTTTTTT. This codes for CASSVEWTGELFF. The J gene is TRBJ2-2, the V gene TRBV9; D gene unclear. V lost 0 bases, J lost 5 bases, and 5 bases lay in between. Germline CDR1 is SGDLS and CDR2 is YYNGEE. The CDR3 is 13 residues long.

The chain has TRBV7-2 and TRBJ2-7, with D perhaps TRBD2 (6 bases). Germline CDR1 is SGHTA and CDR2 is FQGNSA. The V end was cut by 1 base, the J end by 6 bases, with 13 bases between. The CDR3 length is 14 residues. The CDR3 here is CASSLDRTTSEQYF. CDR3 bases: TGTGCCAGCAGCTTAGACCGGACTACCTCCGAGCAGTACTTC.

The chain joins TRBV7-2 to TRBJ2-7; D is unresolved. The CDR3 spans 13 residues. V lost 0 bases and J lost 0, with 3 bases in between. From germline, CDR1 is SGHTA and CDR2 FQGNSA. The CDR3 DNA reads TGTGCCAGCAGCTTAGCTATCTCCTACGAGCAGTACTTC. Its protein product is CASSLAISYEQYF.

This chain links TRBV5-1 with TRBJ2-1, with 7 bases matching TRBD1. Losses at the gene ends were 4 bases for V and 10 bases for J; bases not matched to a gene: 20. Germline lookup yields CDR1 SGHRS and CDR2 YFSETQ. The CDR3 has 17 residues. The CDR3 coding sequence is TGCGCCAGCAGCCTGGAGCTTTTAGGGGGCGCGTTAAGGGAGCAGTTCTTC. Translated: CASSLELLGGALREQFF.

This clone occurred a few times. This chain links TRBV5-1 with TRBJ2-7, with a possible D match to TRBD1 (6 bases). The germline CDR1 and CDR2 sequences are SGHRS and YFSETQ. This CDR3 region has 15 residues. Trimming shortened V by 4 bases and J by 0 bases, and 14 bases separated the two germline ends. The CDR3 sequence: CASSLGQTSSYEQYF. The CDR3 region has the DNA TGCGCCAGCAGCCTCGGACAGACAAGCTCCTACGAGCAGTACTTC.

This clone was seen a handful of times. The chain links TRBV27 to TRBJ2-3, with D maybe TRBD2 (6 bases). The CDR3 is made up of 15 amino acids. V was trimmed by 4 bases and J by 1 base, leaving 12 bases between them. Germline CDR1 is MNHEY and CDR2 is SMNVEV (reference sequence). The CDR3 nucleotides read TGTGCCAGCAGTTCCCTGGGCGGGGGCACAGATACGCAGTATTTT. It encodes CASSSLGGGTDTQYF.

This chain joins TRBV7-2 and TRBJ2-3; D unresolved. Per germline, CDR1 SGHTA and CDR2 FQGNSA. Between the trimmed V and J ends, which lost 5 bases and 0 bases, there was a span of 12 bases. The CDR3 spans 15 residues. CDR3 DNA: TGTGCCAGCAGCGCAGAGTCTTATAGCACAGATACGCAGTATTTT. Translated, it gives CASSAESYSTDTQYF.

A word on this clone: The junction departs from the called germline gene at one end, perhaps through a read error. The CDR3 DNA reads TGTGCCAGCGCTGGGAACACCATATATTTT. Protein: CASAGNTIYF. The V call is TRBV28, the J call TRBJ1-3; D gene unclear. This CDR3 has 10 residues. In germline, CDR1 is MDHEN, CDR2 SYDVKM.

The genes are TRBV28 and TRBJ1-2; 7 nucleotides agree with TRBD1. The CDR3 loop spans 16 amino acids. CDR1 and CDR2 from the germline V gene are MDHEN and SYDVKM. Losses at the gene ends were 5 bases for V and 2 bases for J; bases not matched to a gene: 11. The CDR3 loop is CASSTPRQGTNYGYTF. CDR3 sequence (DNA): TGTGCCAGCAGTACCCCCCGACAGGGAACAAACTATGGCTACACCTTC.

This rearrangement joins TRBV28 to TRBJ1-4; D possibly corresponds to TRBD1 (5 bases). The CDR3 runs to 13 residues. Germline loops: CDR1 MDHEN, CDR2 SYDVKM. V shed 6 bases and J shed 6 bases, with 11 bases lying between them. The CDR3 sequence is CASRAGFDEKLFF. CDR3 coding DNA: TGTGCCAGCAGAGCAGGGTTTGATGAAAAACTGTTTTTT.

The rearrangement joins TRBV5-4 to TRBJ2-7, with D possibly matching TRBD2 (5 bases). Trimming shortened V by 3 bases and J by 3 bases, and 19 bases separated the two germline ends. CDR3 length equals 16 residues. Germline lookup yields CDR1 SGHNT and CDR2 YYREEE (reference sequence). The CDR3: CASSSFQSSNGYEQYF. The CDR3 nucleotides are TGTGCCAGCAGCTCCTTCCAATCTAGCAACGGCTACGAGCAGTACTTC.

The V gene is TRBV28, the J gene TRBJ2-7, with a weak D call TRBD1 (6 bases). The length of the CDR3 is 13 residues. The V and J ends lost 5 bases and 4 bases respectively, with 12 bases between them. Per germline, CDR1 MDHEN and CDR2 SYDVKM. CDR3 in amino acids: CASSPGTIYEQYF. The CDR3 DNA is TGTGCCAGCAGTCCCGGGACAATTTACGAGCAGTACTTC.

V and J are TRBV27 and TRBJ1-5; D is possibly TRBD1 (6 bases). This CDR3 comprises 14 residues. V shed 5 bases and J shed 9 bases, with 17 bases lying between them. CDR1 is MNHEY, CDR2 SMNVEV, per germline (reference sequence). Here the CDR3 reads CASSPLEQGWPQHF. The CDR3 DNA sequence: TGTGCCAGCAGTCCTTTAGAACAGGGTTGGCCCCAGCATTTT.

This chain connects TRBV7-9 to TRBJ1-1, with TRBD1 matching over 7 bases. The length of the CDR3 is 16 residues. From germline, CDR1 is SEHNR and CDR2 FQNEAQ (reference sequence). The V gene end was trimmed by 5 bases and the J gene end by 4 bases; junction bases not matched to a gene: 13. The CDR3 sequence: CASSASGGGFGTEAFF. DNA for the CDR3: TGTGCCAGCAGCGCCAGTGGAGGGGGCTTTGGCACTGAAGCTTTCTTT.

The rearrangement uses TRBV9 and TRBJ2-5; 12 bases agree with TRBD2. J was trimmed by 8 bases and V by 3 bases; bases with no gene match: 5. Germline CDR1 and CDR2: SGDLS and YYNGEE. The CDR3 covers 14 residues. CDR3 in amino acids: CASSAQTSGGTQYF. The CDR3 nucleotides read TGTGCCAGCAGCGCCCAGACTAGCGGGGGAACCCAGTACTTC.

V and J are TRBV7-8 and TRBJ2-7; perhaps D is TRBD1 or TRBD2 (6 bases each). The CDR3 is made up of 15 amino acids. The V gene lost 5 bases and the J gene lost 5 bases, with 19 bases spanning the gap. Looked up from germline, CDR1 is SGHVS and CDR2 is FQNEAQ. The CDR3 is CASSVSSIGGHEQYF. The DNA of the CDR3 is TGTGCCAGCAGCGTTTCATCGATTGGGGGGCACGAGCAGTACTTC.

V is TRBV19 and J is TRBJ1-5; 10 bases agree with TRBD1. Germline V gene lookup returns CDR1 LNHDA and CDR2 SQIVND (reference sequence). V dropped 8 bases and J dropped 2; count of bases not matched to a gene: 12. The CDR3 is 17 residues long. CDR3 amino acids: CASGGTGVTRGNQPQHF. The CDR3 region has the DNA TGTGCCAGTGGTGGGACAGGGGTAACTAGGGGCAATCAGCCCCAGCATTTT.

This rearrangement joins TRBV6-5 to TRBJ2-1; D gene unclear. Trimming took 6 bases from V and 4 from J, leaving 7 bases between them. CDR3 length: 12 amino acids. The germline CDR1 and CDR2 sequences are MNHEY and SVGAGI. The CDR3 region is CASRPNYNEQFF. As DNA, the CDR3 is TGTGCCAGCAGACCCAATTACAATGAGCAGTTCTTC.

The rearrangement joins TRBV19 to TRBJ2-7; possible D gene TRBD1, 5 bases. Per germline, CDR1 LNHDA and CDR2 SQIVND (reference sequence). This CDR3 has 15 residues. V was shortened by 3 bases and J by 0 bases, with 12 bases between the two germline ends. The CDR3 is CASSIGVRDSYEQYF. In DNA form, the CDR3 reads TGTGCCAGTAGTATCGGCGTCAGGGACTCCTACGAGCAGTACTTC.

The chain employs TRBV5-1 and TRBJ1-4, with 9 bases matching TRBD1. With 4 bases clipped from V and 7 bases from J, the junction kept 11 bases outside the gene matches. Per germline, CDR1 SGHRS and CDR2 YFSETQ. CDR3 size: 16 residues. The CDR3 region is CASSPGQGLLGEKLFF. CDR3 in DNA: TGCGCCAGCAGCCCGGGACAGGGCCTCCTAGGTGAAAAACTGTTTTTT. The full variable domain, with the rest looked up from reference TRBV5-1 and TRBJ1-4, is KAGVTQTPRYLIKTRGQQVTLSCSPISGHRSVSWYQQTPGQGLQFLFEYFSETQRNKGNFPGRFSGRQFSNSRSEMNVSTLELGDSALYLCASSPGQGLLGEKLFFGSGTQLSVL.

The rearrangement joins TRBV19 to TRBJ1-3; D is possibly TRBD1 (6 bases). Trimming removed 3 bases at V and 2 bases at J, with 20 bases between. This CDR3 region has 18 residues. The germline gives CDR1 LNHDA, CDR2 SQIVND (reference sequence). The CDR3, as DNA: TGTGCCAGTAGTATCGCCCAGGCCGGATCAGGGGCTGGAAACACCATATATTTT. Protein product: CASSIAQAGSGAGNTIYF.

The genes are TRBV18 and TRBJ2-7; TRBD1 aligns across 7 bases. CDR1 and CDR2 (germline): KGHSH, LQKENI. Unmatched junction bases numbered 7, after V lost 2 bases and J lost 6 bases. This CDR3 contains 14 residues. The DNA of the CDR3 is TGTGCCAGCTCACCAGCGACAGGGCCTGGCGAGCAGTACTTC. This sequence encodes CASSPATGPGEQYF. Variable domain in full (rest from reference TRBV18 and TRBJ2-7): NAGVMQNPRHLVRRRGQEARLRCSPMKGHSHVYWYRQLPEEGLKFMVYLQKENIIDESGMPKERFSAEFPKEGPSILRIQQVVRGDSAAYFCASSPATGPGEQYFGPGTRLTVT.

The V gene is TRBV9, the J gene TRBJ1-3; 8 bases are shared with TRBD1. CDR3 length equals 15 residues. V lost 4 bases to trimming and J lost 3 bases; unmatched junction nucleotides: 6. CDR1 is SGDLS, CDR2 YYNGEE, per germline. For the CDR3, the DNA is TGTGCCAGCAGCATCGGACAGGGTGGTGGAAACACCATATATTTT. This codes for CASSIGQGGGNTIYF. Based on the CDR3 plus reference TRBV9 and TRBJ1-3, the full variable domain is DSGVTQTPKHLITATGQRVTLRCSPRSGDLSVYWYQQSLDQGLQFLIQYYNGEERAKGNILERFSAQQFPDLHSELNLSSLELGDSALYFCASSIGQGGGNTIYFGEGSWLTVV.

This rearrangement joins TRBV18 to TRBJ2-3; D is perhaps TRBD2 (5 bases). The CDR3 extends over 13 amino acids. The ends were cut back, 3 bases at V and 2 bases at J, with 6 bases in the middle. Germline CDR1 and CDR2: KGHSH and LQKENI. Here the CDR3 DNA reads TGTGCCAGCTCACCCGACTACACAGATACGCAGTATTTT. It codes for CASSPDYTDTQYF.